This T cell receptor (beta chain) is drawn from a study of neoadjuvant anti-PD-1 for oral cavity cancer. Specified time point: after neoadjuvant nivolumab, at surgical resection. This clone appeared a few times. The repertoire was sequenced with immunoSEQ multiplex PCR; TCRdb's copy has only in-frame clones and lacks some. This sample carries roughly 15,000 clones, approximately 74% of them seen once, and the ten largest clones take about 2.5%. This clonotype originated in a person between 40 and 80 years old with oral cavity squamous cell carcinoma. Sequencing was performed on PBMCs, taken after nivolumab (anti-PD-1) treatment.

The CDR3 spells CASSDRQGSRGYTF. The CDR3 DNA follows: TGTGCCAGCAGTGATAGACAGGGGTCTAGGGGCTACACCTTC. This rearrangement joins TRBV2 to TRBJ1-2; 8 bases map to TRBD1. Germline CDR1 and CDR2: SNHLY and FYNNEI. This CDR3 has 14 residues. V lost 3 bases to trimming and J lost 8 bases; unmatched junction nucleotides: 8.